This passage covers 17 T cell receptor beta chains from one sample sequenced in a study of T-cell memory formation after mild COVID-19. TCRdb reanalysed the 5' RACE reads using MiXCR and keeps one entry per CDR3 protein. The sample has around 300,000 distinct CDR3 sequences, more than 15% seen once. The sample comprised PBMCs or a T cell subset sorted from them (not recorded which). The receptors come from a man younger than 35 who had mild COVID-19 (a few samples of this study predate the infection). Cell type and time point are not known.

This clonotype showed up just a few times. The gene calls are TRBV7-2 and TRBJ2-3; 7 nucleotides match TRBD2. From germline, CDR1 is SGHTA and CDR2 FQGNSA. This CDR3 is 15 amino acids long. The J segment lost 5 bases and the V segment lost 2 bases, leaving 7 bases of the junction unmatched. The CDR3 DNA reads TGTGCCAGCAGCTTAAGGCGGGGGAGGGTAGATACGCAGTATTTT. This encodes CASSLRRGRVDTQYF. The variable domain in full, with the rest retrieved from reference TRBV7-2 and TRBJ2-3, is GAGVSQSPSNKVTEKGKDVELRCDPISGHTALYWYRQSLGQGLEFLIYFQGNSAPDKSGLPSDRFSAERTGGSVSTLTIQRTQQEDSAVYLCASSLRRGRVDTQYFGPGTRLTVL.

V is TRBV7-2 and J is TRBJ1-2; 11 bases line up with TRBD1. The CDR3 spans 15 residues. CDR1 is SGHTA and CDR2 is FQGNSA in the germline V gene. With V trimmed by 3 bases and J by 8 bases, 8 bases remained unmatched. For the CDR3, the DNA is TGTGCCAGCAGCTTTTCCGGGACAGGGGGTCTGGGCTACACCTTC. Translated: CASSFSGTGGLGYTF.

This chain connects TRBV6-6 to TRBJ1-3; D is perhaps TRBD1 (5 bases). CDR1 and CDR2 (germline): MNHNY, SVGAGI (reference sequence). This CDR3 comprises 13 residues. V lost 7 bases and J lost 0, with 7 bases in between. The DNA for the CDR3 is TGTGCCAGCAAGGGGACCTCTGGAAACACCATATATTTT. This codes for CASKGTSGNTIYF.

The chain links TRBV5-1 to TRBJ1-2, with no clear D. The CDR3 extends over 16 amino acids. The germline V and J ends were trimmed by 2 bases and 4 bases, with 18 bases remaining between them. In germline, CDR1 is SGHRS, CDR2 YFSETQ. The chain's CDR3 is CASSFGSPSSSYGYTF. CDR3 DNA: TGCGCCAGCAGCTTCGGGTCACCCTCGAGTAGCTATGGCTACACCTTC.

This clonotype was counted between two and nine times. The chain couples TRBV7-2 to TRBJ2-3; either TRBD1 or TRBD2 may fit D (6 bases each). Deletions cut 5 bases from V and 7 bases from J, with 19 bases between. This CDR3 is built from 15 residues. CDR1 SGHTA and CDR2 FQGNSA come from the germline V gene. The CDR3 nucleotides read TGTGCCAGCAGCCAAAGTGGGGGGCGCCCATATACGCAGTATTTT. Encoded protein: CASSQSGGRPYTQYF.

The chain couples TRBV4-3 to TRBJ2-2; 8 nucleotides match TRBD2. Trimming removed 0 bases from V and 4 bases from J; junction bases left unmatched: 7. Per the germline V gene, CDR1 is LGHNA and CDR2 is YSLEER. The CDR3 has 17 residues. The CDR3 sequence: CASSQDLASGFTGELFF. CDR3 nucleotide sequence: TGCGCCAGCAGCCAAGATCTCGCTAGCGGGTTCACCGGGGAGCTGTTTTTT.

This clonotype appeared a few times. V usage is TRBV18 and J usage is TRBJ1-1; D ambiguous. From germline, CDR1 is KGHSH and CDR2 LQKENI. The CDR3 runs to 15 residues. V was cut by 3 bases and J by 1 base, with 12 bases left in between. The CDR3 reads CASSPPPDWNTEAFF. The DNA for the CDR3 is TGTGCCAGCTCACCGCCCCCGGACTGGAACACTGAAGCTTTCTTT.

The chain combines TRBV11-1 with TRBJ2-5, with 12 bases fitting TRBD1. Germline loops: CDR1 SGHAT, CDR2 FQDESV (reference sequence). Trimming cost V 4 bases and J 2 bases; bases outside gene matches: 8. This CDR3 spans 17 amino acids. CDR3 DNA sequence: TGTGCCAGCAGCTCGCCCCGGGACAGGGGGCGTCAAGAGACCCAGTACTTC. The encoded protein is CASSSPRDRGRQETQYF.

This clonotype has a count of ten or more. V and J are TRBV9 and TRBJ2-1; a weak D match, TRBD2 (5 bases). The CDR3 covers 14 residues. V gave up 0 bases and J gave up 2 bases, with 6 bases separating them. Germline-derived CDR1 and CDR2 are SGDLS and YYNGEE. In DNA, the CDR3 is TGTGCCAGCAGCGTAGGAGGGCCCTACAATGAGCAGTTCTTC. Residues: CASSVGGPYNEQFF.

There are many counts of this clonotype. The V gene is TRBV7-3, the J gene TRBJ2-2; TRBD2 matches at 7 bases. This CDR3 has 16 residues. J lost 3 bases, V lost 5 bases, and 9 bases had no gene match. Germline-derived CDR1 and CDR2 are SGHTA and FQGTGA. The CDR3 DNA reads as TGTGCCAGCAGCACAACTGGGGCGGGGGACACCGGGGAGCTGTTTTTT. The encoded protein is CASSTTGAGDTGELFF.

The V gene is TRBV20-1, the J gene TRBJ2-1; 9 bases map to TRBD2. CDR1 DFQATT and CDR2 SNEGSKA come from the germline V gene (reference sequence). The V gene end was trimmed by 2 bases and the J gene end by 3 bases; junction bases not matched to a gene: 5. This CDR3 has 15 amino acids. CDR3 coding DNA: TGCAGTGCTAGACCAGCGGGGGGCAACTACAATGAGCAGTTCTTC. Translating it yields CSARPAGGNYNEQFF.

This sequence joins TRBV2 and TRBJ2-7, with D hard to call. Trimming left V 7 bases short and J 9 bases short, with 13 bases between. The CDR3 totals 11 residues. Germline CDR1 is SNHLY and CDR2 is FYNNEI. CDR3 region: CASIYHGGQYV. In DNA form, the CDR3 reads TGTGCCAGCATCTACCACGGCGGGCAGTACGTC.

The V call is TRBV20-1, the J call TRBJ2-3; D is ambiguous. Trimming took 2 bases from V and 1 from J, leaving 10 bases between them. Looked up from germline, CDR1 is DFQATT and CDR2 is SNEGSKA (reference sequence). The CDR3 contains 14 residues. The CDR3 coding sequence is TGCAGTGCTAGATCCGACATAGGCACAGATACGCAGTATTTT. Translated: CSARSDIGTDTQYF.

This chain links TRBV29-1 with TRBJ1-2; D is perhaps TRBD1 (5 bases). Germline V gene sequence: CDR1 SQVTM, CDR2 ANQGSEA. Trimming shortened V by 4 bases and J by 2 bases, and 11 bases separated the two germline ends. There are 13 residues in the CDR3. The CDR3 loop reads CSVAQVVNYGYTF. DNA for the CDR3: TGCAGCGTTGCACAGGTAGTCAACTATGGCTACACCTTC. The full variable domain, its missing parts supplied by reference TRBV29-1 and TRBJ1-2, is SAVISQKPSRDICQRGTSLTIQCQVDSQVTMMFWYRQQPGQSLTLIATANQGSEATYESGFVIDKFPISRPNLTFSTLTVSNMSPEDSSIYLCSVAQVVNYGYTFGSGTRLTVV.

The sample holds one count of this clonotype. The rearrangement joins TRBV6-5 to TRBJ2-5; D ambiguous. The CDR3 consists of 18 residues. The ends were cut back, 6 bases at V and 0 bases at J, with 23 bases in the middle. CDR1 is MNHEY and CDR2 is SVGAGI in the germline V gene. CDR3 region: CASRLNPGPQAYQETQYF. Here the CDR3 DNA reads TGTGCCAGCAGGCTAAACCCCGGCCCCCAAGCCTACCAAGAGACCCAGTACTTC.

Only a few counts were recorded for this clonotype. This chain connects TRBV4-3 to TRBJ1-3, with 8 bases lining up with TRBD1. The CDR3 extends over 16 amino acids. Trimming took 3 bases from V and 3 from J; bases not matched to a gene: 7. The germline CDR1 and CDR2 sequences are LGHNA and YSLEER. This CDR3 is CASSQGQDRYGNTIYF. The CDR3, as DNA: TGCGCCAGCAGCCAGGGACAGGACCGCTATGGAAACACCATATATTTT.

This clonotype has a handful of counts. This chain connects TRBV7-8 to TRBJ2-4, with D possibly being TRBD2 (7 bases). The germline V and J ends were trimmed by 5 bases and 2 bases, with 16 bases remaining between them. The CDR3 runs to 16 residues. Germline V CDR1 and CDR2: SGHVS, FQNEAQ. Written as DNA, the CDR3 is TGTGCCAGCAGCCTAGGGGGGGGCGCACCCAAAAACATTCAGTACTTC. Translated, it gives CASSLGGGAPKNIQYF.